Following are 5 T cell receptor beta chains from one sample sequenced in a study of OX40 agonist ivuxolimab in advanced cancers. Here immunoSEQ multiplex PCR was the method, and the copy in TCRdb shows in-frame clones only, minus some. The table shows 70,000 or so clones, with more than 85% occurring only once. This specimen was CD4+ or CD8+ T cells sorted from blood, taken in a trial of the OX40 agonist ivuxolimab. These receptors were obtained from an adult with an advanced solid tumor such as melanoma, head and neck, liver or kidney cancer.

This clone was seen a handful of times. The V gene is TRBV7-9, the J gene TRBJ2-7; 10 bases fit TRBD1. The CDR3 extends over 16 amino acids. Trimming took 5 bases from V and 5 from J; bases not matched to a gene: 12. The germline CDR1 and CDR2 sequences are SEHNR and FQNEAQ (reference sequence). The CDR3 coding sequence is TGTGCCAGCAGCCCCCTCCTGGGACAGGGGTTTCACGAGCAGTACTTC. Translating it yields CASSPLLGQGFHEQYF. The whole variable domain, remainder taken from reference TRBV7-9 and TRBJ2-7, is DTGVSQNPRHKITKRGQNVTFRCDPISEHNRLYWYRQTLGQGPEFLTYFQNEAQLEKSRLLSDRFSAERPKGSFSTLEIQRTEQGDSAMYLCASSPLLGQGFHEQYFGPGTRLTVT.

A single count supports this clone. This chain joins TRBV4-1 and TRBJ2-3, with D tentatively TRBD1 (5 bases). Germline V lookup: CDR1 MGHRA, CDR2 YSYEKL. The CDR3 loop spans 14 amino acids. V lost 1 base, J lost 3 bases, and 8 bases lay in between. DNA for the CDR3: TGCGCCAGCAGCCAAGGGCCAGGGACAGATACGCAGTATTTT. Protein: CASSQGPGTDTQYF.

V is TRBV12-5 and J is TRBJ1-3; D is perhaps TRBD1 (6 bases). Germline loops: CDR1 LGHNT, CDR2 FRNRAP. Trimming cost V 6 bases and J 0 bases, with 9 bases left between them. The CDR3 is 14 amino acids. CDR3 protein: CASGHRDSGNTIYF. The CDR3 DNA reads as TGTGCTAGTGGCCACAGGGACTCTGGAAACACCATATATTTT.

CDR3: CASSLRMGGQTGELFF. CDR3 bases: TGTGCCAGCAGCCTTCGGATGGGGGGGCAAACCGGGGAGCTGTTTTTT. J is TRBJ2-2 and V is TRBV7-6; perhaps TRBD2 as D (7 bases). V gave up 5 bases and J gave up 5 bases, with 18 bases separating them. This CDR3 region has 16 residues. Looked up from germline, CDR1 is SGHVS and CDR2 is FNYEAQ.

The chain is built from TRBV10-2 and TRBJ2-1; D perhaps matches TRBD1 (5 bases). CDR1 and CDR2 from the germline V gene are WSHSY and SAAADI. The CDR3 extends over 15 amino acids. Trimming pared 5 bases from V and 8 bases from J, leaving 19 bases between. The CDR3 region is CASSLQGIGFDEQFF. The CDR3 DNA reads TGCGCCAGCAGTCTGCAGGGTATTGGGTTCGATGAGCAGTTCTTC.